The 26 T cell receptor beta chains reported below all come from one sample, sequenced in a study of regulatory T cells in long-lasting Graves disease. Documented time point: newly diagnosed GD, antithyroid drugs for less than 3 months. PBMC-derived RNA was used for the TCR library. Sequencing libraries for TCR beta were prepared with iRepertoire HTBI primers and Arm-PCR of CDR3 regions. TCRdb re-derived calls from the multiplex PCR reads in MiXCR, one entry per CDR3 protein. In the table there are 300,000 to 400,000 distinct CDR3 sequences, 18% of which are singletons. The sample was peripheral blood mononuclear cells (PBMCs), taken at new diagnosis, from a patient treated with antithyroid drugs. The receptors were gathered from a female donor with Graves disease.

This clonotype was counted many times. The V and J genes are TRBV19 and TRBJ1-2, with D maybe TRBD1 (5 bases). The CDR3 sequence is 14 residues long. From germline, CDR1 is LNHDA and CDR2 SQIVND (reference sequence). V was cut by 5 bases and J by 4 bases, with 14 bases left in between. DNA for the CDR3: TGTGCCAGTAGTGACTGGGGGGGAAGCTATGGCTACACCTTC. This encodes CASSDWGGSYGYTF.

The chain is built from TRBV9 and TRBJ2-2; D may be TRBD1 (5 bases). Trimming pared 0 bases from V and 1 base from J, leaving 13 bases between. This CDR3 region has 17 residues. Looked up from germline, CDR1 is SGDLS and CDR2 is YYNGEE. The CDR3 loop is CASSVALGRRNTGELFF. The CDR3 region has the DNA TGTGCCAGCAGCGTAGCGCTGGGGCGCCGGAACACCGGGGAGCTGTTTTTT.

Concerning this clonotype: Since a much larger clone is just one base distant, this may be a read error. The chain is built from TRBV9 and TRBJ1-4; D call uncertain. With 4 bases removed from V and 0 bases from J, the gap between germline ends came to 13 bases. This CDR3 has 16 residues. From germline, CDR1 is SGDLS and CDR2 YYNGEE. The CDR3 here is CASSQEQRATNEKLFF. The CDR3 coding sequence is TGTGCCAGCAGCCAAGAGCAACGTGCAACTAATGAAAAACTGTTTTTT.

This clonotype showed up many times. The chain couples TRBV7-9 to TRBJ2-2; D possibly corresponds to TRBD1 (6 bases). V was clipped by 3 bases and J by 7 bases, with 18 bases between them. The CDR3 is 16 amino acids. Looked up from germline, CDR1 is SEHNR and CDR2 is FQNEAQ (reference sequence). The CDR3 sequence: CASSFLPGHDYGELFF. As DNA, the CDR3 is TGTGCCAGCAGCTTCTTGCCGGGACATGATTACGGGGAGCTGTTTTTT.

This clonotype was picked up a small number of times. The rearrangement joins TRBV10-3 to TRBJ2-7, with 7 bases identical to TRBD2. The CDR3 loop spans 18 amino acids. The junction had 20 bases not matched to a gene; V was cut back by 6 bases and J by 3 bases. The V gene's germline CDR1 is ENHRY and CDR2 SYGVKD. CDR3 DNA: TGTGCCATCAGCCCCGATCCCCTCTGGCGGGAGCAACGCTACGAGCAGTACTTC. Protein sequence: CAISPDPLWREQRYEQYF.

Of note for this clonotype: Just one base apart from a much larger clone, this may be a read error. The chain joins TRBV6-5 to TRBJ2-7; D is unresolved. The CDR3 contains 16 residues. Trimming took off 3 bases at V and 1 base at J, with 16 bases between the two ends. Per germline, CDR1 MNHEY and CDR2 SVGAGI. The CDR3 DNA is TGTGCCAGCAGTTATCAAAGCAGGATCAGGTCCTACGAGCAGTACTTC. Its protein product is CASSYQSRIRSYEQYF.

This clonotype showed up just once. The CDR3 DNA sequence: TGTGCCAGCATGGACAGGGCAAGCTATGGCTACACCTTC. This gives the protein CASMDRASYGYTF. The chain links TRBV2 to TRBJ1-2, with TRBD1 matching over 8 bases. This CDR3 comprises 13 residues. V shed 7 bases and J 4 bases; nucleotides not matched to a gene: 5. From germline, CDR1 is SNHLY and CDR2 FYNNEI.

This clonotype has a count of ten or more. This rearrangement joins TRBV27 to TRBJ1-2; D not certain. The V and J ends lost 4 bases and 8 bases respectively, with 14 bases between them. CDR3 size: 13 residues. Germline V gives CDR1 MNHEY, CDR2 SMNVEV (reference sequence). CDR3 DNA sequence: TGTGCCAGCAGTTCCCCCCGGTTTGGGGGCTACACCTTC. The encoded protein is CASSSPRFGGYTF.

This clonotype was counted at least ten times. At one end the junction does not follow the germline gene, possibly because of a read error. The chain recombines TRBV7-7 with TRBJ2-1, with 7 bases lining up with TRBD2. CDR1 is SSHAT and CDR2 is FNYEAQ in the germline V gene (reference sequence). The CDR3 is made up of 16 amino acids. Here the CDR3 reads CASSLESSGDYNEQFF. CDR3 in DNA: TGTGCTAGCAGCTTAGAGTCTAGCGGAGACTACAATGAGCAGTTCTTC.

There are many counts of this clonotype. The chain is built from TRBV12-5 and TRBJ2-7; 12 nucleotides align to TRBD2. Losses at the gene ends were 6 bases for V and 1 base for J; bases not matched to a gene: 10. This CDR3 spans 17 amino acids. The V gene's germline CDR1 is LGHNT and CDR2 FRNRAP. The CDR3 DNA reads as TGTGCTAGTGGGACCGGACTAGCGGGGTTGCTGTCCTACGAGCAGTACTTC. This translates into CASGTGLAGLLSYEQYF.

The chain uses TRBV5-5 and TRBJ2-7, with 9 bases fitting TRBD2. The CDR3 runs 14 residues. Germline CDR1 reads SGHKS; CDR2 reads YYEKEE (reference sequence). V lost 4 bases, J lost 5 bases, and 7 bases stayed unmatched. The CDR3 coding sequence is TGTGCCAGCAGCCCACTGGGACTAGCCCACGAGCAGTACTTC. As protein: CASSPLGLAHEQYF. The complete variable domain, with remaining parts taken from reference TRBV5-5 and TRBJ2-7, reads DAGVTQSPTHLIKTRGQQVTLRCSPISGHKSVSWYQQVLGQGPQFIFQYYEKEERGRGNFPDRFSARQFPNYSSELNVNALLLGDSALYLCASSPLGLAHEQYFGPGTRLTVT.

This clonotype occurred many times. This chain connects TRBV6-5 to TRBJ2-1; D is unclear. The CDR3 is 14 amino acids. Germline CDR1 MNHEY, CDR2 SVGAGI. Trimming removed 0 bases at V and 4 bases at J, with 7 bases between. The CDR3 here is CASSYSSVYNEQFF. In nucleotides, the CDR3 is TGTGCCAGCAGTTACTCGTCCGTATACAATGAGCAGTTCTTC.

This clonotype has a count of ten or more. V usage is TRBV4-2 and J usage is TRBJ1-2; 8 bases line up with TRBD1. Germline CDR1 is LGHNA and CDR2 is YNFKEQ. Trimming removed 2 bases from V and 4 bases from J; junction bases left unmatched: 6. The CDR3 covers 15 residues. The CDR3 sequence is CASSQPQTGGYGYTF. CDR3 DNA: TGTGCCAGCAGCCAACCGCAAACAGGGGGCTATGGCTACACCTTC.

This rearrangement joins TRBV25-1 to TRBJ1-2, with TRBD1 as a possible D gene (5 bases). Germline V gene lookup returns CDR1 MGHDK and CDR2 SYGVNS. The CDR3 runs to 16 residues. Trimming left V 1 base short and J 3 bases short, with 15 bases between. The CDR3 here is CASSESGPATDYGYTF. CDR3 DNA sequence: TGTGCCAGCAGTGAATCGGGGCCGGCAACGGACTATGGCTACACCTTC.

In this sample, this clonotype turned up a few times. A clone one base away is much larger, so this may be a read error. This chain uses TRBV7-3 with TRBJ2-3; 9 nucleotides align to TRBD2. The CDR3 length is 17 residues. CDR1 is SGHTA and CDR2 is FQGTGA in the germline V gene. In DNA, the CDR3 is TGTGCCAGCAGCCAACGCCTAGCGGGGTATTTCACAGATCCGCAGTATTTT. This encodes CASSQRLAGYFTDPQYF.

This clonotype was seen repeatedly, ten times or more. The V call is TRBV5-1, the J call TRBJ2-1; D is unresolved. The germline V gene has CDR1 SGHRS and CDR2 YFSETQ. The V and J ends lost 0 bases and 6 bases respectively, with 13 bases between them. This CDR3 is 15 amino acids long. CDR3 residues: CASSLVLSGSNEQFF. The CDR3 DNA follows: TGCGCCAGCAGCTTGGTACTTAGTGGAAGCAATGAGCAGTTCTTC.

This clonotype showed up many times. The CDR3 nucleotides are TGTGCCAGTAGAAAAACAGGGCTGGAGACCCAGTACTTC. Protein sequence: CASRKTGLETQYF. The chain couples TRBV19 to TRBJ2-5; perhaps TRBD1 as D (6 bases). CDR3 length: 13 residues. V was clipped by 6 bases and J by 5 bases, with 13 bases between them. The germline V gene encodes CDR1 LNHDA and CDR2 SQIVND (reference sequence). Combining the CDR3 with reference TRBV19 and TRBJ2-5 gives the whole variable domain DGGITQSPKYLFRKEGQNVTLSCEQNLNHDAMYWYRQDPGQGLRLIYYSQIVNDFQKGDIAEGYSVSREKKESFPLTVTSAQKNPTAFYLCASRKTGLETQYFGPGTRLLVL.

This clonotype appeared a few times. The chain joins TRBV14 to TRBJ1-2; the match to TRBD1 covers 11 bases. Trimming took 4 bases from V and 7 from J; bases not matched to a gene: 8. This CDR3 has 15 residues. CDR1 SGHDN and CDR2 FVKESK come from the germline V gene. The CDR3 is CASSLRTGGLFGYTF. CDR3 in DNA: TGTGCCAGCAGCCTGCGGACAGGGGGCCTGTTTGGCTACACCTTC.

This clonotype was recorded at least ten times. The CDR3 nucleotides are TGTGCCAGCAGTCCTCAGGGCGGGTCAGGGTCCTCACCCCTCCACTTT. Protein sequence: CASSPQGGSGSSPLHF. The chain links TRBV27 to TRBJ1-6; a possible D gene is TRBD1 (5 bases). Germline lookup yields CDR1 MNHEY and CDR2 SMNVEV (reference sequence). The V and J ends lost 5 bases and 10 bases respectively, with 21 bases between them. The CDR3 has 16 amino acids.

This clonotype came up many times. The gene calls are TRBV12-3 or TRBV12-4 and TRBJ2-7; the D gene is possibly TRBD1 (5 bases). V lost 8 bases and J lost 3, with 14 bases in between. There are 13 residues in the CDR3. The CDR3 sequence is CASSASGHYEQYF. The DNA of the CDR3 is TGTGCCAGCTCGGCGAGTGGACACTACGAGCAGTACTTC.

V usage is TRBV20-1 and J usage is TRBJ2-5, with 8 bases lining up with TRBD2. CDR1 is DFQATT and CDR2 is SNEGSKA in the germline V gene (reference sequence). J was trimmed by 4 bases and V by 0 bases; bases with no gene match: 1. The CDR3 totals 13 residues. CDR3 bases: TGCAGTGCTAGAGATAGCGGGATAGAGACCCAGTACTTC. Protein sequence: CSARDSGIETQYF.

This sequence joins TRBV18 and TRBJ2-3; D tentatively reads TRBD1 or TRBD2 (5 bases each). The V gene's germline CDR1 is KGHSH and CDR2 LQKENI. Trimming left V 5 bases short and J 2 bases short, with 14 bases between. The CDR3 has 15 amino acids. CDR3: CASSSLAGHTDTQYF. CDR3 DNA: TGTGCCAGCTCAAGCCTAGCAGGGCACACAGATACGCAGTATTTT.

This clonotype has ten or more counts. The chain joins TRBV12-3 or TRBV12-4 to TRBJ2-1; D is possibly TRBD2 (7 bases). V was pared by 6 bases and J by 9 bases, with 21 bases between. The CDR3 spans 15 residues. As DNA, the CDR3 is TGTGCCAGCAGCCTACTTAGGGGGGGAGGAATTGAGCAGTTCTTC. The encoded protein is CASSLLRGGGIEQFF.

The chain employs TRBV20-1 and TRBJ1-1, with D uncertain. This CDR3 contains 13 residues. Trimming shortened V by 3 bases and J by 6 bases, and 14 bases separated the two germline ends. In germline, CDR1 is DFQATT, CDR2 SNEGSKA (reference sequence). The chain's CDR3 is CSARWPGYSEAFF. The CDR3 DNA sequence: TGCAGTGCTAGGTGGCCTGGATACTCTGAAGCTTTCTTT.

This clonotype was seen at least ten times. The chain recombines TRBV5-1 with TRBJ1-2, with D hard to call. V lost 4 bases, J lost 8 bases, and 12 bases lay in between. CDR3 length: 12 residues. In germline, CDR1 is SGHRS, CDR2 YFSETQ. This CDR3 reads CASSPGDRGYTF. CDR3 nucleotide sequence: TGCGCCAGCAGCCCGGGTGACCGGGGCTACACCTTC.

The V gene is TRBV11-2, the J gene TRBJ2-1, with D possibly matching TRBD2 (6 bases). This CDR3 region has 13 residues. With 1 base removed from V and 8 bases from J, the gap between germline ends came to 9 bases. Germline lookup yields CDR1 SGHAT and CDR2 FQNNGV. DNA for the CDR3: TGTGCCAGCAGCTTAGGTGGAGGGCATGAGCAGTTCTTC. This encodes CASSLGGGHEQFF.